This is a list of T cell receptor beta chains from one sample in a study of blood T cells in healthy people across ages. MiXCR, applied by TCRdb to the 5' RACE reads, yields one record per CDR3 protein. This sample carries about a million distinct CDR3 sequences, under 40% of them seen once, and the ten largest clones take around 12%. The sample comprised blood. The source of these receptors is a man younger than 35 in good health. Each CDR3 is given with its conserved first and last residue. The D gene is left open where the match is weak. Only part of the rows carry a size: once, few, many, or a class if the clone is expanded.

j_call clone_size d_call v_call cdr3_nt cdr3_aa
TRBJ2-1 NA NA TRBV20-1 TGCAGTGCTAGAGCGGGGTGGGGAGTACCCTACAATGAGCAGTTCTTC CSARAGWGVPYNEQFF
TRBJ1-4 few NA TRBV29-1 TGCAGCGGGTCCGTGGGCAGGGAAAAACTGTTTTTT CSGSVGREKLFF
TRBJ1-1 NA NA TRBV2 TGTGCCAGCAGGACAGCGAACACTGAAGCTTTCTTT CASRTANTEAFF
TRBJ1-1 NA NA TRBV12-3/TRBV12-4 TGTGCCAGCAGCCCAACGGCAGGGGTAGCCACTGAAGCTTTCTTT CASSPTAGVATEAFF
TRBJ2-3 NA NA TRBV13 TGTGCCAGCAGCTTCCAGGAATCAGATACGCAGTATTTT CASSFQESDTQYF
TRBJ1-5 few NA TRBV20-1 TGCAGTGCTAGAGATCTCCCAGGCTCTAATCAGCCCCAGCATTTT CSARDLPGSNQPQHF
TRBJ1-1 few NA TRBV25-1 TGTGCCAGCAGTCTTCTTGGGGCAGCTTTCTTT CASSLLGAAFF
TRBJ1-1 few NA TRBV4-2 TGTGCCAGCATCGGGGAGGGAGGGAACACTGAAGCTTTCTTT CASIGEGGNTEAFF
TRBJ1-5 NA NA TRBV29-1 TGCAGCGTTGAATGGGGCGTTGGCCAGCCCCAGCATTTT CSVEWGVGQPQHF
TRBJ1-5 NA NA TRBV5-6 TGTGCCAGCAGCTTGGGGGCCCTTGGTGGGGTTTTTCAGCCCCAGCATTTT CASSLGALGGVFQPQHF
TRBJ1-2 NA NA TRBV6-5 TGTGCCAGCAGTTACTCGGGTGTAGTGGTTTATGGCTACACCTTC CASSYSGVVVYGYTF
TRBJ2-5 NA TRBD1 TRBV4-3 TGCGCCAGCAGCGAAGAGGGGGCTTGGGAGACCCAGTACTTC CASSEEGAWETQYF
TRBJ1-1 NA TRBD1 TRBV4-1 TGCGCCAGCAGCCAAGATCCGATAGGACAGGGTGGGGCGCGGGCTGAAGCTTTCTTT CASSQDPIGQGGARAEAFF
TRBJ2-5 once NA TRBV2 TGTGCCAGCACTGTGGGGTTGGAAGAGACCCAGTACTTC CASTVGLEETQYF
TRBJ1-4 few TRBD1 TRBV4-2 TGTGCCAGCAGCCTTGACAGGGCGAATCAGGAAAAACTGTTTTTT CASSLDRANQEKLFF
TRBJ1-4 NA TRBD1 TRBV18 TGTGCCAGCTCACCGCCTGACAGGGGTTCAACTAATGAAAAACTGTTTTTT CASSPPDRGSTNEKLFF
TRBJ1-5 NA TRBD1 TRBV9 TGTGCCAGCAGCCAAGGGACAGAGTTTGATCAGCCCCAGCATTTT CASSQGTEFDQPQHF
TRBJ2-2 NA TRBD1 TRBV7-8 TGTGCCAGCAGCCCACCGGACAGGAATGAAGTTAACACCGGGGAGCTGTTTTTT CASSPPDRNEVNTGELFF
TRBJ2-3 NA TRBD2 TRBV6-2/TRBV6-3 TGTGCCAGCAGTTGGACTAGCGGTACCGCAGATACGCAGTATTTT CASSWTSGTADTQYF
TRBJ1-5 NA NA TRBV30 TGTGCCTGGAGTGTGCTGAGCAATCAGCCCCAGCATTTT CAWSVLSNQPQHF
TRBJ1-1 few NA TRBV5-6 TGTGCCAGCAGCTTACGGGACCGGCGGGTAGCTTTCTTT CASSLRDRRVAFF
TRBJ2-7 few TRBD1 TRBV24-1 TGTGCCACCATAGGGGGACAGGTAACTACGCTGATCCACCTGGACGAGCAGTACTTC CATIGGQVTTLIHLDEQYF
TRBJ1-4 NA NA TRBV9 TGTGCCAGCGGGGGGAGTAATGAAAAACTGTTTTTT CASGGSNEKLFF
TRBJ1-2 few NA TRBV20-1 TGCAGTGCTAGCCTCGATCCCAGAGCTAACTATGGCTACACCTTC CSASLDPRANYGYTF
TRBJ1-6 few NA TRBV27 TGTGCCAGCAGTTCTTTACAGAGCTCCTATAATTCACCCCTCCACTTT CASSSLQSSYNSPLHF
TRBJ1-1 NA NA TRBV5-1 TGCGCCAGCAGCGAGCCAGGGGCAGCTCCGAACACTGAAGCTTTCTTT CASSEPGAAPNTEAFF
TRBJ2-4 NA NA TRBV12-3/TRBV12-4 TGTGCCGGCAGTTCCCAACTCCAGGGGGCCAAAAACATTCAGTACTTC CAGSSQLQGAKNIQYF
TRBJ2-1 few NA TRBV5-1 TGCGCCAGCAGCTTGGGAAGGGCCGGGAATGAGCAGTTCTTC CASSLGRAGNEQFF
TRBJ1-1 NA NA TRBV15 TGTGCCACCAGCAGAGAGGGGGGGAGGAACACTGAAGCTTTCTTT CATSREGGRNTEAFF
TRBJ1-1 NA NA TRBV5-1 TGCGCCAGCAGCGTTATCAGGGGAACTGAAGCTTTCTTT CASSVIRGTEAFF
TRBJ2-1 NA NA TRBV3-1 TGTGCCAGCAGCCAAGTTACCGGGACGGTAACAAATGAGCAGTTCTTC CASSQVTGTVTNEQFF
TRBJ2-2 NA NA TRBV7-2 TGTGCCAGCAGCTTACAGGGTATTCGAGAGCTGTTTTTT CASSLQGIRELFF
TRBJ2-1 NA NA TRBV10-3 TGTGCCATCAGTGAGTCGACTCAAGAAATGTACAATGAGCAGTTCTTC CAISESTQEMYNEQFF
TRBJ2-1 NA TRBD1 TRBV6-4 TGTGCCAGCAGTGATTGGGACAGGGGCAATGAGCAGTTCTTC CASSDWDRGNEQFF
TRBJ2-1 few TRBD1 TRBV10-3 TGTGCCATCAGTTCGCGGGACAGGGGATATGAAAATGAGCAGTTCTTC CAISSRDRGYENEQFF
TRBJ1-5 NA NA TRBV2 TGTGCCAGCAGGGAAACCCAGAGCCGGTGGAGCAATCAGCCCCAGCATTTT CASRETQSRWSNQPQHF
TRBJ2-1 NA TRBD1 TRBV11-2 TGTGCCAGCAGCTTTAGGGGGCGAGACAATGAGCAGTTCTTC CASSFRGRDNEQFF
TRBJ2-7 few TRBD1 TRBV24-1 TGTGCCACCAGTGATATCCGGGACAGGGCACTCGTAGAGCAGTACTTC CATSDIRDRALVEQYF
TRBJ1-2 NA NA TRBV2 TGTGCCAGCAGCCCCCGCACCAGGGCTAACTATGGCTACACCTTC CASSPRTRANYGYTF
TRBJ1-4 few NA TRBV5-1 TGCGCCAGCAGCTTGGAGCAGACAGCCTCACCTCCAAATGAAAAACTGTTTTTT CASSLEQTASPPNEKLFF
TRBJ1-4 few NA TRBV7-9 TGTGCCAGCAGCTTAGGGGGCAGCGTTGAAAAACTGTTTTTT CASSLGGSVEKLFF
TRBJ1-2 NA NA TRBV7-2 TGTGCCAGCAGCTTGACAGGTCGCGCCGACTATGGCTACACCTTC CASSLTGRADYGYTF
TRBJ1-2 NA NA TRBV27 TGTGCCAGCAGTTTATCGTATCGGGGGAACTATGGCTACACCTTC CASSLSYRGNYGYTF
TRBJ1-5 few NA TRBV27 TGTGCCAGCAGTTTCAGGCAGGGCGACGGTCAGCCCCAGCATTTT CASSFRQGDGQPQHF
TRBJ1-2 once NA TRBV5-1 TGCGCTAGCAGCTTGGGAGCAGGGCGGATAGTCTTCTATGGCTACACCTTC CASSLGAGRIVFYGYTF
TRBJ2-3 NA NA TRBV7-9 TGTGCCAGCAGCTCTCCACCCGGGACTTCCAGCACAGATACGCAGTATTTT CASSSPPGTSSTDTQYF
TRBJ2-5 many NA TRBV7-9 TGTGCCAGCAGCTTAGCTTACAAGCAAGAGACCCAGTACTTC CASSLAYKQETQYF
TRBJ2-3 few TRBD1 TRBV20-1 TGCAGTGCAGGAGGGCGCAGGGGGCGAACAGATACGCAGTATTTT CSAGGRRGRTDTQYF
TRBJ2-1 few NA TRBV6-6 TGTGCCAGCAGTACCCCAGACGGGGGCTCCTACAATGAGCAGTTCTTC CASSTPDGGSYNEQFF
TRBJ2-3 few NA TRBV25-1 TGTGCCAGCAGTGAATCGGACTTCCGTGCAGATACGCAGTATTTT CASSESDFRADTQYF
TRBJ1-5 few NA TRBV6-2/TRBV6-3 TGTGCCAGCATCTGGGCAGCCAGAATTAGCAATCAGCCCCAGCATTTT CASIWAARISNQPQHF
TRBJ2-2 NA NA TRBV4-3 TGCGCCAGCAGCCAAGGGTCCGAGGAAGAGCTGTTTTTT CASSQGSEEELFF
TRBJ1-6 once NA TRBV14 TGTGCCAGCAGCCCCTGGGGAGATAATTCACCCCTCCACTTT CASSPWGDNSPLHF
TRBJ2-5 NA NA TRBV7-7 TGTGCTAGCAGCTTAAACGGGCTGGAAGAGACCCAGTACTTC CASSLNGLEETQYF
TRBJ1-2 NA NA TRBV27 TGTGCCAGCAGTTTTCTCGGGTCGGCTGGGGGTAACTATGGCTACACCTTC CASSFLGSAGGNYGYTF
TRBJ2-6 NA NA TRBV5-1 TGCGCCAGCAGCTTGGGTAGGGACGGGGCCAACGTCCTGACTTTC CASSLGRDGANVLTF
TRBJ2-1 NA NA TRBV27 TGTGCCGTCCGGGGAGGCTGGGACAATGAGCAGTTCTTC CAVRGGWDNEQFF
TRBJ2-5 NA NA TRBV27 TGTGCCAGCAGCGCAAGACGGCCGCAAGAGACCCAGTACTTC CASSARRPQETQYF
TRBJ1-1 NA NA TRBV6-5 TGTGCCAGCAGTTACTCGAGGGGTTCTTCGGCTGAAGCTTTCTTT CASSYSRGSSAEAFF